The T cell receptor (beta chain) described here comes from a study of immune evolution from preneoplasia to lung adenocarcinoma. Study results and caveats: Highest clonality occurred in KRAS-mutant, not EGFR-mutant or double wild-type, nodules. Normal lung had highest clonality; later lesions appeared denser, more diverse.

H&E slides confirmed each diagnosis, reviewed by two pathologists independently. Nucleic acids came from premalignant or tumor cells enriched by macro-dissection. The CDR3 totals 13 residues. The V end lost 3 bases, the J end lost 0 bases, and 5 bases lay between the germline ends. Germline values: CDR1 LNHDA, CDR2 SQIVND (reference sequence). Profiling relied on immunoSEQ multiplex PCR, and the TCRdb table lists in-frame clones only, not all of them. The table records roughly 40,000 clones, 60% to 75% of them present only once. Points on this clone: Antigen specificity is unknown.

The TCR comes from a person between 60 and 69 years old with lung adenocarcinoma. Sequencing was performed on FFPE invasive lung adenocarcinoma tissue. The V call is TRBV19, the J call TRBJ1-1; no clear D gene. The chain's CDR3 is CASSINMNTEAFF. For the CDR3, the DNA is TGTGCCAGTAGTATCAACATGAACACTGAAGCTTTCTTT.